Presented here are 23 T cell receptor beta chains from one specimen sequenced in a study of cytomegalovirus exposure and HLA in healthy donors. A multiplex PCR was run with 60 Vbeta primers and 13 Jbeta primers. Repertoires were generated with immunoSEQ multiplex PCR, while TCRdb's copy carries only in-frame clones and drops some. The sample carries more than 80,000 clones, around four fifths recorded once. What was sequenced was PBMCs. All receptors derive from a man between 45 and 60 years old in good health and CMV-seronegative.

This clone was seen just once. This chain connects TRBV6-5 to TRBJ1-2; TRBD1 aligns across 7 bases. The CDR3 length is 13 residues. V trimming: 8 bases; J trimming: 4 bases; junction bases outside the gene matches: 7. Germline CDR1 reads MNHEY; CDR2 reads SVGAGI. This CDR3 reads CASGDSNVYGYTF. The CDR3 coding sequence is TGTGCCAGCGGGGACAGTAATGTCTATGGCTACACCTTC.

This clone is a singleton in its sample. The CDR3 sequence: CAWSGLAGELFF. DNA of the CDR3: TGTGCCTGGAGTGGACTAGCCGGGGAGCTGTTTTTT. This chain joins TRBV30 and TRBJ2-2; a weak D match, TRBD2 (6 bases). Trimming removed 1 base at V and 6 bases at J, with 6 bases between. CDR1 and CDR2 (germline): GTSNPN, SVGIG (reference sequence). The CDR3 runs to 12 residues.

The chain couples TRBV19 to TRBJ2-6; 12 bases are shared with TRBD1. The ends lost 7 bases at V and 4 bases at J; junction bases unmatched: 17. CDR1 is LNHDA and CDR2 is SQIVND in the germline V gene (reference sequence). This CDR3 has 20 amino acids. CDR3 nucleotides: TGTGCCAGTACTAAGAAGGTGGGACAGGGGGCAACGGGGGGGGCCAACGTCCTGACTTTC. This encodes CASTKKVGQGATGGANVLTF.

The rearrangement uses TRBV30 and TRBJ1-2, with a weak D call TRBD1 (5 bases). The CDR3 covers 13 residues. V lost 2 bases to trimming and J lost 8 bases, with 15 bases between them. Germline V gives CDR1 GTSNPN, CDR2 SVGIG (reference sequence). CDR3 region: CAWSRIRDVGYTF. In DNA form, the CDR3 reads TGTGCCTGGAGTAGGATCAGGGATGTCGGCTACACCTTC. Supplemented by reference TRBV30 and TRBJ1-2, the full variable domain reads SQTIHQWPATLVQPVGSPLSLECTVEGTSNPNLYWYRQAAGRGLQLLFYSVGIGQISSEVPQNLSASRPQDRQFILSSKKLLLSDSGFYLCAWSRIRDVGYTFGSGTRLTVV.

This chain uses TRBV18 with TRBJ1-4; 8 nucleotides match TRBD1. The junction had 6 bases not matched to a gene; V was cut back by 4 bases and J by 5 bases. The CDR3 totals 15 residues. Germline V gene lookup returns CDR1 KGHSH and CDR2 LQKENI. CDR3: CASSLLGDRNEKLFF. The CDR3 DNA reads TGTGCCAGCTCACTCCTCGGGGACAGGAATGAAAAACTGTTTTTT.

This chain joins TRBV11-2 and TRBJ1-2; D might be TRBD1 (6 bases). Germline loops: CDR1 SGHAT, CDR2 FQNNGV. The V end was cut by 0 bases, the J end by 8 bases, with 13 bases between. This CDR3 spans 14 amino acids. The CDR3 region has the DNA TGTGCCAGCAGCTTAGAAGGGGGGGAAAAAGGCTACACCTTC. Its protein is CASSLEGGEKGYTF.

The V and J genes are TRBV7-3 and TRBJ2-3, with 8 bases identical to TRBD1. Germline CDR1 is SGHTA and CDR2 is FQGTGA. The junction had 1 base not matched to a gene; V was cut back by 4 bases and J by 13 bases. This CDR3 is 10 amino acids long. The CDR3 coding sequence is TGTGCCAGCAGCTCGACAGGGGAGTATTTT. Translated, it gives CASSSTGEYF.

This rearrangement joins TRBV7-8 to TRBJ1-1; D call uncertain. CDR1 is SGHVS, CDR2 FQNEAQ, per germline. This CDR3 has 16 amino acids. Trimming removed 2 bases at V and 3 bases at J, with 16 bases between. CDR3 bases: TGTGCCAGCAGCTTATACCGCCAGCTGGAGGACACTGAAGCTTTCTTT. This codes for CASSLYRQLEDTEAFF.

The rearrangement joins TRBV7-2 to TRBJ1-1; the match to TRBD1 covers 10 bases. The CDR3 totals 17 residues. Germline V gene sequence: CDR1 SGHTA, CDR2 FQGNSA. V gave up 2 bases and J gave up 4 bases; unmatched junction bases: 10. CDR3 in amino acids: CASSLRGSTGGFTEAFF. The CDR3 bases are TGTGCCAGCAGCTTACGGGGTTCGACAGGGGGCTTCACTGAAGCTTTCTTT.

This clone appeared once. V usage is TRBV19 and J usage is TRBJ2-3; TRBD2 matches 8 bases. Germline CDR1 and CDR2: LNHDA and SQIVND (reference sequence). This CDR3 has 16 residues. The junction had 8 bases not matched to a gene; V was cut back by 6 bases and J by 0 bases. The DNA for the CDR3 is TGTGCCAGTAGCGGGGGGGCCCACCCTAGCACAGATACGCAGTATTTT. Translating it yields CASSGGAHPSTDTQYF.

The chain couples TRBV7-8 to TRBJ2-7; perhaps TRBD1 as D (5 bases). V lost 5 bases and J lost 0, with 11 bases in between. CDR3 size: 14 residues. CDR1 SGHVS and CDR2 FQNEAQ come from the germline V gene. CDR3 amino acids: CASSPDGASYEQYF. DNA of the CDR3: TGTGCCAGCAGCCCGGATGGGGCCTCCTACGAGCAGTACTTC.

This clone showed up just a few times. The chain combines TRBV10-1 with TRBJ2-7, with TRBD2 as a possible D gene (6 bases). The V end lost 3 bases, the J end lost 7 bases, and 13 bases lay between the germline ends. The CDR3 has 13 residues. Germline values: CDR1 WNHNN, CDR2 SYGVQD (reference sequence). This CDR3 is CASSDLEREEQYF. The DNA for the CDR3 is TGCGCCAGCAGTGATCTGGAACGGGAGGAGCAGTACTTC.

This clone was seen a handful of times. The gene calls are TRBV11-2 and TRBJ1-2, with 7 bases that match TRBD1. Germline values: CDR1 SGHAT, CDR2 FQNNGV. This CDR3 region has 13 residues. J was trimmed by 10 bases and V by 5 bases; bases with no gene match: 10. The DNA for the CDR3 is TGTGCCAGCAGCCTAAGACAGGGCTTAGACTACACCTTC. It is translated as CASSLRQGLDYTF.

This clone was detected only a few times. V and J are TRBV19 and TRBJ2-2; D remains ambiguous. Germline lookup yields CDR1 LNHDA and CDR2 SQIVND (reference sequence). The CDR3 covers 15 residues. V was clipped by 5 bases and J by 0 bases, with 10 bases between them. The CDR3 region has the DNA TGTGCCAGTAGTTGGGCCTCCGCGAACACCGGGGAGCTGTTTTTT. This gives the protein CASSWASANTGELFF.

The V and J genes are TRBV5-1 and TRBJ1-4; D possibly corresponds to TRBD1 (5 bases). Germline CDR1 SGHRS, CDR2 YFSETQ. This CDR3 comprises 13 residues. V was trimmed by 2 bases and J by 7 bases, leaving 9 bases between them. The CDR3 DNA follows: TGCGCCAGCAGCTTACAGGATTCTGAAAAACTGTTTTTT. Encoded protein: CASSLQDSEKLFF.

V usage is TRBV18 and J usage is TRBJ1-6; 8 nucleotides agree with TRBD1. The CDR3 length is 15 residues. Germline trimming cut 3 bases from V and 5 bases from J; bases unmatched to any gene: 3. The germline gives CDR1 KGHSH, CDR2 LQKENI. The CDR3 protein is CASSPRGQDNSPLHF. The CDR3 region has the DNA TGTGCCAGCTCACCTAGGGGACAGGATAATTCACCCCTCCACTTT.

The rearrangement links TRBV6-5 to TRBJ1-4; D gene ambiguous. Germline assignment: CDR1 MNHEY and CDR2 SVGAGI. V lost 4 bases to trimming and J lost 4 bases, with 10 bases between them. The CDR3 loop spans 14 amino acids. CDR3 DNA: TGTGCCAGCAGTTTTTCGGTTCTTAATGAAAAACTGTTTTTT. It specifies CASSFSVLNEKLFF.

This chain joins TRBV10-3 and TRBJ2-2; 7 bases line up with TRBD2. In germline, CDR1 is ENHRY, CDR2 SYGVKD. The V and J ends lost 6 bases and 1 base, in that order; junction bases with no gene match: 2. This CDR3 contains 14 residues. CDR3 coding DNA: TGTGCCATCAGGGGGGGGGTGAACACCGGGGAGCTGTTTTTT. It encodes CAIRGGVNTGELFF.

Only one count was recorded for this clone. The chain uses TRBV7-2 and TRBJ2-1, with TRBD2 matching 9 bases. CDR1 is SGHTA, CDR2 FQGNSA, per germline. The CDR3 totals 14 residues. V lost 5 bases, J lost 10 bases, and 9 bases stayed unmatched. The CDR3 nucleotides read TGTGCCAGCAGCACAAGCGCCGCGGGGGGGGAGCAGTTCTTC. Translated, it gives CASSTSAAGGEQFF.

The chain links TRBV10-3 to TRBJ1-3; 7 bases align to TRBD1. This CDR3 contains 15 residues. J gave up 0 bases and V 6 bases, and 5 bases lay outside the gene matches. Germline V gene data show CDR1 as ENHRY and CDR2 as SYGVKD. CDR3 sequence (DNA): TGTGCCATCAGAGATGGGACAGACTCTGGAAACACCATATATTTT. It encodes CAIRDGTDSGNTIYF.

This clone was seen a few times. At one boundary the junction diverges from the germline segment, which might be a read error. This chain links TRBV5-1 with TRBJ1-1, with D perhaps matching TRBD1 (5 bases). The germline V gene encodes CDR1 SGHRS and CDR2 YFSETQ. The CDR3 spans 14 residues. CDR3 DNA: TGTGCCAGCAGCTTTGGCGGGGGGAACACTGAAGCTTTCTTT. This encodes CASSFGGGNTEAFF.

In DNA, the CDR3 is TGTGCCAGCAGTTTCCACAGGATGAACACTGAAGCTTTCTTT. The encoded protein is CASSFHRMNTEAFF. The gene calls are TRBV28 and TRBJ1-1; TRBD1 might be the D (5 bases). Germline lookup yields CDR1 MDHEN and CDR2 SYDVKM. There are 14 residues in the CDR3. Trimming stripped 3 bases from V and 0 bases from J, with 8 bases between. Full variable domain (rest looked up from reference TRBV28 and TRBJ1-1): DVKVTQSSRYLVKRTGEKVFLECVQDMDHENMFWYRQDPGLGLRLIYFSYDVKMKEKGDIPEGYSVSREKKERFSLILESASTNQTSMYLCASSFHRMNTEAFFGQGTRLTVV.

The chain uses TRBV27 and TRBJ1-1; D may be TRBD1 (5 bases). This CDR3 is built from 14 residues. Trimming left V 2 bases short and J 10 bases short, with 17 bases between. Germline values: CDR1 MNHEY, CDR2 SMNVEV (reference sequence). For the CDR3, the DNA is TGTGCCAGCAGTTTAGGGCAGGGAAACTTGGGAGCTTTCTTT. As protein: CASSLGQGNLGAFF.